Listed here are 16 T cell receptor beta chains from one sample, sequenced in a study of metastatic and nonmetastatic thyroid tumors. Every patient was untreated before thyroid surgery. Through MiXCR, TCRdb re-clonotyped the PCR reads. The sample holds over 40,000 clones; about 25% are singletons and the top ten take 3% to 3.5%. Specimen: blood. These receptor sequences come from a male donor with papillary thyroid cancer or a benign thyroid nodule (not recorded which). Some clones in this sample may be carry-over from other donors' samples.

This clone was observed many times. The J gene is TRBJ2-3, the V gene TRBV6-5; 10 nucleotides align to TRBD2. The CDR3 has 16 residues. The V gene's germline CDR1 is MNHEY and CDR2 SVGAGI. V trimming: 2 bases; J trimming: 5 bases; junction bases outside the gene matches: 7. CDR3 region: CASSYKSGRAVDTQYF. The DNA of the CDR3 is TGTGCCAGCAGTTACAAGAGCGGGAGGGCCGTAGATACGCAGTATTTT.

Many counts were recorded for this clone. The V call is TRBV5-1, the J call TRBJ1-1, with TRBD1 identical over 11 bases. The J segment lost 6 bases and the V segment lost 3 bases, leaving 7 bases of the junction unmatched. This CDR3 has 15 amino acids. Germline V gene lookup returns CDR1 SGHRS and CDR2 YFSETQ. Here the CDR3 reads CASSSEGQGVSEAFF. The CDR3 DNA follows: TGCGCCAGCAGCTCGGAGGGACAGGGGGTCTCTGAAGCTTTCTTT.

This clone occurred a few times. A much larger clone sits a single nucleotide away, making a read error possible. This CDR3 is CASSLMDNTRELFF. The CDR3 DNA sequence: TGTGCCAGCAGTTTAATGGATAACACCAGGGAGCTGTTTTTT. The chain combines TRBV27 with TRBJ2-2; D remains ambiguous. The CDR3 covers 14 residues. Germline V lookup: CDR1 MNHEY, CDR2 SMNVEV (reference sequence).

This clone has at least ten counts. The chain has TRBV7-9 and TRBJ2-7, with 12 bases that match TRBD1. This CDR3 spans 15 amino acids. The V and J ends lost 2 bases and 6 bases, in that order; junction bases with no gene match: 5. Germline V gene data show CDR1 as SEHNR and CDR2 as FQNEAQ (reference sequence). The CDR3 spells CASSLLGTGGVEQYF. The CDR3 coding sequence is TGTGCCAGCAGCTTACTAGGGACAGGGGGCGTCGAGCAGTACTTC.

This clone has a count of ten or more. The chain carries TRBV28 and TRBJ2-7; tentative D call: TRBD2 (7 bases). V lost 6 bases to trimming and J lost 4 bases, with 22 bases between them. The CDR3 is 16 residues long. Per germline, CDR1 MDHEN and CDR2 SYDVKM. The CDR3 loop reads CASSRPRGAVGYEQYF. CDR3 sequence (DNA): TGTGCCAGCAGCCGCCCCCGGGGGGCCGTTGGGTACGAGCAGTACTTC. The whole variable domain, remainder taken from reference TRBV28 and TRBJ2-7, is DVKVTQSSRYLVKRTGEKVFLECVQDMDHENMFWYRQDPGLGLRLIYFSYDVKMKEKGDIPEGYSVSREKKERFSLILESASTNQTSMYLCASSRPRGAVGYEQYFGPGTRLTVT.

CDR3 protein: CASSEFGSVRSSYGEQFF. The CDR3, as DNA: TGTGCCAGCAGTGAATTTGGTAGCGTGAGGTCTAGTTATGGTGAGCAGTTCTTC. The chain combines TRBV2 with TRBJ2-1; D is perhaps TRBD2 (5 bases). Trimming took off 2 bases at V and 9 bases at J, with 26 bases between the two ends. Germline V CDR1 and CDR2: SNHLY, FYNNEI. This CDR3 spans 18 amino acids.

V is TRBV11-2 and J is TRBJ2-5; TRBD2 matches at 9 bases. The CDR3 has 16 residues. Germline trimming cut 2 bases from V and 0 bases from J; bases unmatched to any gene: 4. In germline, CDR1 is SGHAT, CDR2 FQNNGV. The DNA for the CDR3 is TGTGCCAGCAGCTTACGCGCTAGCGGGGACCAAGAGACCCAGTACTTC. Encoded protein: CASSLRASGDQETQYF.

This clone was observed at least ten times. The chain joins TRBV10-3 to TRBJ2-1; unclear D gene. The CDR3 consists of 11 residues. Germline CDR1 ENHRY, CDR2 SYGVKD. V shed 6 bases and J shed 7 bases, with 7 bases lying between them. The CDR3, as DNA: TGTGCCATCAGCGCCCGAAATGAGCAGTTCTTC. It codes for CAISARNEQFF.

In this sample, this clone turned up a few times. This rearrangement joins TRBV6-1 to TRBJ2-3, with D tentatively TRBD1 (5 bases). The CDR3 runs 13 residues. V was pared by 5 bases and J by 4 bases, with 10 bases between. Germline loops: CDR1 MNHNS, CDR2 SASEGT. CDR3 residues: CASSTGQPDTQYF. The CDR3 DNA sequence: TGTGCCAGCAGTACCGGACAACCAGATACGCAGTATTTT.

This clone appeared many times. The chain joins TRBV7-2 to TRBJ2-3; D is perhaps TRBD1 or TRBD2 (6 bases each). Between the trimmed V and J ends, which lost 4 bases and 2 bases, there was a span of 19 bases. Germline-derived CDR1 and CDR2 are SGHTA and FQGNSA. CDR3 length: 17 residues. The CDR3 sequence is CASSSGAWGGATDTQYF. The CDR3 nucleotides read TGTGCCAGCAGCTCAGGGGCCTGGGGAGGCGCCACAGATACGCAGTATTTT.

This clone was seen at least ten times. The chain recombines TRBV27 with TRBJ2-2, with 7 nucleotides matching TRBD1. The CDR3 runs 16 residues. Per the germline V gene, CDR1 is MNHEY and CDR2 is SMNVEV (reference sequence). V lost 4 bases to trimming and J lost 0 bases; unmatched junction nucleotides: 5. The CDR3 coding sequence is TGTGCCAGCAGTTCCGACAGGGTTACGAACACCGGGGAGCTGTTTTTT. Translated, it gives CASSSDRVTNTGELFF.

The sample holds many counts of this clone. The V gene is TRBV5-1, the J gene TRBJ2-1; 10 nucleotides match TRBD1. J was trimmed by 3 bases and V by 4 bases; bases with no gene match: 4. Germline V CDR1 and CDR2: SGHRS, YFSETQ. The CDR3 is made up of 15 amino acids. CDR3 nucleotides: TGCGCCAGCAGCCCAGGGACAGGGGTCTACAATGAGCAGTTCTTC. It codes for CASSPGTGVYNEQFF.

There are many counts of this clone. The CDR3 protein is CASSPGGGLGYEQYF. DNA of the CDR3: TGCGCCAGCAGCCCGGGAGGAGGCCTAGGGTACGAGCAGTACTTC. This sequence joins TRBV5-1 and TRBJ2-7; TRBD2 agrees at 7 bases. Germline assignment: CDR1 SGHRS and CDR2 YFSETQ. With 4 bases clipped from V and 4 bases from J, the junction kept 11 bases outside the gene matches. The CDR3 is 15 residues long. Based on the CDR3 plus reference TRBV5-1 and TRBJ2-7, the full variable domain is KAGVTQTPRYLIKTRGQQVTLSCSPISGHRSVSWYQQTPGQGLQFLFEYFSETQRNKGNFPGRFSGRQFSNSRSEMNVSTLELGDSALYLCASSPGGGLGYEQYFGPGTRLTVT.

J is TRBJ2-7 and V is TRBV28; 11 positions agree with TRBD1. V gave up 7 bases and J gave up 4 bases; unmatched junction bases: 12. The V gene's germline CDR1 is MDHEN and CDR2 SYDVKM. The CDR3 contains 16 residues. The CDR3 here is CASTRNPGQGEYEQYF. Written as DNA, the CDR3 is TGTGCCAGCACCAGAAATCCGGGACAGGGGGAGTACGAGCAGTACTTC.

This chain links TRBV6-5 with TRBJ1-2; 7 bases are shared with TRBD1. The CDR3 spans 14 residues. Germline V gene lookup returns CDR1 MNHEY and CDR2 SVGAGI. V shed 6 bases, J shed 4 bases, and the junction held 8 bases outside the gene matches. The CDR3 here is CASRYDREAYGYTF. CDR3 nucleotide sequence: TGTGCCAGCAGGTACGACAGGGAAGCCTATGGCTACACCTTC.

This clone was counted many times. The V call is TRBV11-3, the J call TRBJ2-2; 8 positions agree with TRBD2. CDR1 is SGHNT and CDR2 is YENEEA in the germline V gene. CDR3 length: 14 amino acids. Trimming cost V 6 bases and J 1 base; bases outside gene matches: 1. The CDR3, as DNA: TGTGCCAGCAGGAGCGGGGGGAACACCGGGGAGCTGTTTTTT. Residues: CASRSGGNTGELFF.